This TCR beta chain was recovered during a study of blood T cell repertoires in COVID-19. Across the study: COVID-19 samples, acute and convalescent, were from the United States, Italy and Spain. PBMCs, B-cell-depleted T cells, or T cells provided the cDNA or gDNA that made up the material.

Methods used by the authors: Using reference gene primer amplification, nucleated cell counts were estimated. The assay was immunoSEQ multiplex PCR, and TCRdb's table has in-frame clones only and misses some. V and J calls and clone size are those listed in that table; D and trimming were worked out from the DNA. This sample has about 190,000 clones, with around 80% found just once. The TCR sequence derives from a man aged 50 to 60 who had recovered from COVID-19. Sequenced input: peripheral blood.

Here the CDR3 DNA reads TGTGCCAGCAGTGAGTTCAGACAGGCGAACACTGAAGCTTTCTTT. Encoded protein: CASSEFRQANTEAFF. The chain carries TRBV6-1 and TRBJ1-1; a weak D match, TRBD1 (6 bases). Trimming shortened V by 3 bases and J by 1 base, and 12 bases separated the two germline ends. CDR1 is MNHNS and CDR2 is SASEGT in the germline V gene. This CDR3 spans 15 amino acids.